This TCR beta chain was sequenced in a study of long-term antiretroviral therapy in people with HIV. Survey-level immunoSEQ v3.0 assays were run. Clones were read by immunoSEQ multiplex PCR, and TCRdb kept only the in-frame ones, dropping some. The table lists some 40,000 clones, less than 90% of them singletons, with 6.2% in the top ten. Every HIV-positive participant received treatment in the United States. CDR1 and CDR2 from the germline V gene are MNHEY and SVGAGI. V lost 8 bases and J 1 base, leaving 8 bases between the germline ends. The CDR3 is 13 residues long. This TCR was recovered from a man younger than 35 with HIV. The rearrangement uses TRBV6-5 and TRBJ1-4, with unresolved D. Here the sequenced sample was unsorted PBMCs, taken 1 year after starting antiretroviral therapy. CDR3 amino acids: CASGGGTNEKLFF. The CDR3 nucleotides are TGTGCCAGCGGCGGCGGAACTAATGAAAAACTGTTTTTT.